The clone carrying this T cell receptor beta chain was counted between two and nine times. This table comes from immunoSEQ multiplex PCR, and its TCRdb copy is limited to in-frame clones, with some not included. The table has some 44,000 clones, 70% seen once; the top ten hold about 15%. These data come from a study of control samples from healthy donors and cancer patients. Sequencing was done on a sample of formalin-fixed, paraffin-embedded tissue. The source of this sequence is a male donor with melanoma.

DNA of the CDR3: TGTGCCAGCAGCAGGGGAAGGATTCAAGAGACCCAGTACTTC. Residues: CASSRGRIQETQYF. The genes are TRBV27 and TRBJ2-5, with TRBD1 as a possible D gene (6 bases). Germline loops: CDR1 MNHEY, CDR2 SMNVEV (reference sequence). V lost 6 bases to trimming and J lost 2 bases, with 13 bases between them. The CDR3 is made up of 14 amino acids.